This TCR beta chain appears in the sequencing data of a study of blood T cell repertoires in COVID-19. Whole-study context: Researchers got acute and convalescent COVID-19 samples from the United States, Italy and Spain. Sources were T cells, B-cell-depleted T cells, or PBMCs; the material itself was cDNA or gDNA.

The CDR3 has 17 residues. The germline CDR1 and CDR2 sequences are SGHTA and FQGNSA. V dropped 5 bases and J dropped 4; count of bases not matched to a gene: 15. Under the authors' procedure: Amplifying reference gene primers gave estimates of nucleated cell counts. TCRdb's copy holds only in-frame clones and misses some; the assay was immunoSEQ multiplex PCR. Clonal size and the V and J genes are those of that table, whereas D and trimming came from the DNA. The sample records under 200,000 clones, about three quarters being singletons. The sequence was collected from a man between 60 and 70 years old with acute or convalescent COVID-19. The V call is TRBV7-2, the J call TRBJ2-3; 7 nucleotides agree with TRBD1. The source material was peripheral blood. The CDR3: CASSPGNRGSRADTQYF. DNA for the CDR3: TGTGCCAGCAGCCCGGGGAACAGGGGAAGTCGGGCAGATACGCAGTATTTT.